This T cell receptor beta chain was sequenced during a study of OX40 agonist ivuxolimab in advanced cancers. Across the whole study: The patients got ivuxolimab, which is an agonistic anti-OX40 (CD134) antibody. Prior anti-PD-1, anti-PD-L1 or anti-CTLA-4 therapy did not bar entry, and more than 35% had some.

Points from the study as a whole: Antigen specificity of clonally expanded peripheral T cells was not established.

Using immunoSEQ multiplex PCR, the repertoire was profiled, and TCRdb retains in-frame clones only, with some absent. The sample consists of approximately 67,000 clones, around 83% of them appearing once. V was cut by 0 bases and J by 2 bases, with 4 bases left in between. Germline V gives CDR1 SGHRS, CDR2 YFSETQ. This CDR3 is 13 amino acids long. Patients with a history of autoimmune disease or on systemic immunosuppression were excluded. This clone was seen more than once but under ten times. Its specificity is not known. The TCR originated in an adult with an advanced solid tumor such as melanoma, head and neck, liver or kidney cancer. The J gene is TRBJ2-3, the V gene TRBV5-1; no reliable D call. Sequenced material: CD4+ or CD8+ T cells sorted from blood, taken in a trial of the OX40 agonist ivuxolimab. The CDR3 DNA sequence: TGCGCCAGCAGCTTGGAGCTCACAGATACGCAGTATTTT. Translated: CASSLELTDTQYF.